This TCR beta chain was sequenced for a study of CD8 T cells in Susac syndrome. General observations from the study: It was acknowledged by the study that relatively few individuals were included in its TCR sequencing and HLA analysis.

Sequencing of TCR beta was undertaken in CD8+ and CD4+ T cells derived from blood. Healthy donors, matched for age and sex, constituted the control group. Per germline, CDR1 MNHEY and CDR2 SMNVEV (reference sequence). V lost 8 bases to trimming and J lost 0 bases; unmatched junction nucleotides: 5. CDR3 length: 14 amino acids. Random hexamers primed reverse transcription of about 0.45 to 1 ug RNA. Amplification of TCR beta CDR3 was carried out by immunoSEQ multiplex PCR, which covered 54 Vbeta and 13 Jbeta segments. TCRdb re-called the immunoSEQ multiplex PCR reads with MiXCR, one entry per CDR3 protein. The sample lists 70,000 to 100,000 distinct CDR3 sequences; around 93% were seen once. For this clonotype: The antigen remains unidentified.

The sample consisted of CD8+ T cells from PBMCs. This sequence was found in a human donor in good health. The chain recombines TRBV27 with TRBJ1-1, with TRBD1 matching over 8 bases. CDR3 region: CASRTGGMNTEAFF. The CDR3 nucleotides are TGTGCCAGCCGTACAGGGGGAATGAACACTGAAGCTTTCTTT.